This entry lists 16 T cell receptor beta chains sequenced from one sample in a study of somatic mutations in cytotoxic T cells in rheumatoid arthritis. Some clones are missing from TCRdb's copy, which holds only in-frame ones; the method was immunoSEQ multiplex PCR. The sample records 9,000 to 15,000 clones, 74% being singletons. The specimen sequenced was CD8+ T cells sorted from blood. Source of these receptors: a man aged 65-85 years in good health.

This clone ranks as medium-sized. This rearrangement joins TRBV6-5 to TRBJ1-1; tentative D call: TRBD1 (5 bases). Germline assignment: CDR1 MNHEY and CDR2 SVGAGI. Trimming took 5 bases from V and 1 from J, leaving 14 bases between them. The CDR3 has 15 residues. CDR3 sequence: CASSPWGRSNTEAFF. CDR3 bases: TGTGCCAGCAGTCCGTGGGGACGGTCGAACACTGAAGCTTTCTTT.

V is TRBV7-2 and J is TRBJ1-5; unclear D gene. This CDR3 has 13 residues. V dropped 2 bases and J dropped 0 bases, with 2 bases sitting between them. Germline V lookup: CDR1 SGHTA, CDR2 FQGNSA. The CDR3 DNA follows: TGTGCCAGCAGCTTAAGTAGCAATCAGCCCCAGCATTTT. Its translation is CASSLSSNQPQHF.

V is TRBV19 and J is TRBJ2-7; the D call may be TRBD1 or TRBD2 (7 bases each). CDR1 is LNHDA, CDR2 SQIVND, per germline (reference sequence). This CDR3 has 12 residues. V lost 9 bases, J lost 6 bases, and 15 bases lay in between. As DNA, the CDR3 is TGTGCCAGCTCAGGGGGAGGGCGCGAGCAGTACTTC. As protein: CASSGGGREQYF. Drawing the rest from reference TRBV19 and TRBJ2-7, the complete variable domain is DGGITQSPKYLFRKEGQNVTLSCEQNLNHDAMYWYRQDPGQGLRLIYYSQIVNDFQKGDIAEGYSVSREKKESFPLTVTSAQKNPTAFYLCASSGGGREQYFGPGTRLTVT.

In this sample, this clone turned up a few times. The CDR3 DNA reads TGTGCCAGTAGTCGTTGGGTGGCGGAGCCCCAGCATTTT. It encodes CASSRWVAEPQHF. The chain carries TRBV19 and TRBJ1-5; no clear D gene. V was shortened by 5 bases and J by 8 bases, with 13 bases between the two germline ends. Looked up from germline, CDR1 is LNHDA and CDR2 is SQIVND (reference sequence). The CDR3 is 13 residues long.

V usage is TRBV18 and J usage is TRBJ1-3; tentatively, D is TRBD1 (5 bases). Trimming removed 7 bases from V and 0 bases from J, with 10 bases in between. CDR1 KGHSH and CDR2 LQKENI come from the germline V gene. This CDR3 has 14 residues. The CDR3 region is CASFPTDSGNTIYF. Written as DNA, the CDR3 is TGTGCCAGCTTCCCGACAGACTCTGGAAACACCATATATTTT.

This chain joins TRBV5-6 and TRBJ2-7; D uncertain. Trimming took off 2 bases at V and 1 base at J, with 7 bases between the two ends. The germline V gene has CDR1 SGHDT and CDR2 YYEEEE. CDR3 length equals 13 residues. The CDR3 bases are TGTGCCAGCAGCTTACCTGATTCCTACGAGCAGTACTTC. It yields the protein CASSLPDSYEQYF. Complete variable domain (other parts from reference TRBV5-6 and TRBJ2-7): DAGVTQSPTHLIKTRGQQVTLRCSPKSGHDTVSWYQQALGQGPQFIFQYYEEEERQRGNFPDRFSGHQFPNYSSELNVNALLLGDSALYLCASSLPDSYEQYFGPGTRLTVT.

The chain is built from TRBV6-1 and TRBJ2-7; no definite D call. There are 12 residues in the CDR3. Per germline, CDR1 MNHNS and CDR2 SASEGT. Trimming left V 6 bases short and J 7 bases short, with 13 bases between. In DNA form, the CDR3 reads TGTGCCAGCAGCAGTGAGGTTTGGGAGCAGTACTTC. Translation gives CASSSEVWEQYF.

V usage is TRBV7-6 and J usage is TRBJ2-3; TRBD2 matches at 11 bases. With V trimmed by 0 bases and J by 0 bases, 2 bases remained unmatched. Germline lookup yields CDR1 SGHVS and CDR2 FNYEAQ. The CDR3 is 17 residues long. In nucleotides, the CDR3 is TGTGCCAGCAGCTTAGCGGGACTAGCGGAAAGCACAGATACGCAGTATTTT. This sequence encodes CASSLAGLAESTDTQYF.

This clone rates as medium-sized. The chain has TRBV19 and TRBJ2-3; D is tentatively TRBD1 or TRBD2 (5 bases each). The ends were cut back, 9 bases at V and 2 bases at J, with 12 bases in the middle. This CDR3 spans 13 amino acids. Germline CDR1 LNHDA, CDR2 SQIVND (reference sequence). In DNA form, the CDR3 reads TGTGCCAGCGGGACGGCCGCCACAGATACGCAGTATTTT. It yields the protein CASGTAATDTQYF. The full variable domain, completed using reference TRBV19 and TRBJ2-3, is DGGITQSPKYLFRKEGQNVTLSCEQNLNHDAMYWYRQDPGQGLRLIYYSQIVNDFQKGDIAEGYSVSREKKESFPLTVTSAQKNPTAFYLCASGTAATDTQYFGPGTRLTVL.

The CDR3 DNA sequence: TGTGCCAGCAGCTTAGGTCCTACAGACCATGAGCAGTTCTTC. The encoded protein is CASSLGPTDHEQFF. This chain joins TRBV11-3 and TRBJ2-1; D gene unclear. The CDR3 consists of 14 residues. V was cut by 1 base and J by 8 bases, with 12 bases left in between. CDR1 is SGHNT, CDR2 YENEEA, per germline. Full variable domain (remainder filled in from reference TRBV11-3 and TRBJ2-1): EAGVVQSPRYKIIEKKQPVAFWCNPISGHNTLYWYLQNLGQGPELLIRYENEEAVDDSQLPKDRFSAERLKGVDSTLKIQPAELGDSAVYLCASSLGPTDHEQFFGPGTRLTVL.

This chain uses TRBV7-8 with TRBJ2-7; D gene unclear. CDR3 length: 12 amino acids. The V gene's germline CDR1 is SGHVS and CDR2 FQNEAQ. V was shortened by 2 bases and J by 6 bases, with 8 bases between the two germline ends. CDR3 in DNA: TGTGCCAGCAGCTTACTGGGGTTCGAGCAGTACTTC. The encoded protein is CASSLLGFEQYF.

The chain links TRBV18 to TRBJ2-7; maybe TRBD1 (6 bases). Trimming took off 6 bases at V and 5 bases at J, with 17 bases between the two ends. This CDR3 is built from 14 residues. Germline CDR1 and CDR2: KGHSH and LQKENI. The CDR3: CASSPSSTGHEQYF. The CDR3 coding sequence is TGTGCCAGCTCCCCTTCTTCGACAGGCCACGAGCAGTACTTC.

This sequence joins TRBV18 and TRBJ1-3, with TRBD1 matching over 9 bases. Trimming took 5 bases from V and 2 from J; bases not matched to a gene: 10. This CDR3 has 17 residues. CDR1 is KGHSH, CDR2 LQKENI, per germline. CDR3 nucleotide sequence: TGTGCCAGCTCATCCCCTGGACAGGGGAGGCCTGGAAACACCATATATTTT. This sequence encodes CASSSPGQGRPGNTIYF. The full variable domain, in which reference TRBV18 and TRBJ1-3 provide the parts outside the CDR3, is NAGVMQNPRHLVRRRGQEARLRCSPMKGHSHVYWYRQLPEEGLKFMVYLQKENIIDESGMPKERFSAEFPKEGPSILRIQQVVRGDSAAYFCASSSPGQGRPGNTIYFGEGSWLTVV.

This clone was recorded a few times. The J gene is TRBJ2-1, the V gene TRBV19; D is ambiguous. The CDR3 extends over 13 amino acids. Per germline, CDR1 LNHDA and CDR2 SQIVND (reference sequence). The V gene lost 1 base and the J gene lost 4 bases, with 5 bases spanning the gap. The CDR3 DNA reads as TGTGCCAGTAGTATAGGGCAGTACAATGAGCAGTTCTTC. It is translated as CASSIGQYNEQFF.

The chain recombines TRBV10-3 with TRBJ2-7; 11 nucleotides line up with TRBD1. CDR3 length: 15 residues. With 6 bases clipped from V and 5 bases from J, the junction kept 9 bases outside the gene matches. Germline values: CDR1 ENHRY, CDR2 SYGVKD. The DNA for the CDR3 is TGTGCCATCAGGCACCCGGACAGGGGGCTCCACGAGCAGTACTTC. It translates to CAIRHPDRGLHEQYF.

The chain uses TRBV11-2 and TRBJ2-7, with a tentative D call TRBD2 (6 bases). CDR3 length: 16 residues. V gave up 0 bases and J gave up 4 bases, with 16 bases separating them. Germline CDR1 and CDR2: SGHAT and FQNNGV. The CDR3 coding sequence is TGTGCCAGCAGCTTAGATACGGGAGTAGCTCAGTACGAGCAGTACTTC. It translates to CASSLDTGVAQYEQYF.